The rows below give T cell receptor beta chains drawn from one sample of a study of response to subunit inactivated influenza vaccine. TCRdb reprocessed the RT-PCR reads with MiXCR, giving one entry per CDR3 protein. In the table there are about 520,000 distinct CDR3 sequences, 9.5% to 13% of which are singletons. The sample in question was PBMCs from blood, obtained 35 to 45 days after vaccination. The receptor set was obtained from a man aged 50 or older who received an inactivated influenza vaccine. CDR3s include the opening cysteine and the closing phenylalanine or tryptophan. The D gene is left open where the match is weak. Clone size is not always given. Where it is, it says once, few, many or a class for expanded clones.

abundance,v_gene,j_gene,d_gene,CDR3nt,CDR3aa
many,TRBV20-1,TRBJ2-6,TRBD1,TGCAGTGTCAAAGGGACAGGTCGTCCTGGGGCCAACGTCCTGACTTTC,CSVKGTGRPGANVLTF
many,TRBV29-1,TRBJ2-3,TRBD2,TGCAGCGTTGCTCGTCTTGGACTAGCGGGAGGGTCGGGGACAGATACGCAGTATTTT,CSVARLGLAGGSGTDTQYF
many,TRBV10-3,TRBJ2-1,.,TGTGCCATCAGAGCGAGGGGCCCCAACAATGAGCAGTTCTTC,CAIRARGPNNEQFF
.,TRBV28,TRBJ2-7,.,TGTGCCAGCACCCAGGGCCGGTCCTACGAGCAGTACTTC,CASTQGRSYEQYF
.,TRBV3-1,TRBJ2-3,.,TGTGCCAGCAGCCAAGTTGCGGATACGCAGTATTTT,CASSQVADTQYF
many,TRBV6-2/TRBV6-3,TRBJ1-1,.,TGTGCCAGCAGTTACATCCAGAACACTGAAGCTTTCTTT,CASSYIQNTEAFF
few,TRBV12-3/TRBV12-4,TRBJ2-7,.,TGTGCCAGCAGTTTAAATAGTTTGTCTGGTCTATTCTTC,CASSLNSLSGLFF
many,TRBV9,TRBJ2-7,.,TGTGCCAGCAGCGTAGGCCCACAAGACTACGAGCAGTACTTC,CASSVGPQDYEQYF
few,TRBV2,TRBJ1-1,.,TGTGCCAGCAGTGGGGAGGGGGCTGAAGCTTTCTTT,CASSGEGAEAFF
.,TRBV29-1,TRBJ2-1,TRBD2,TGCAGCGTAACGGGGGGATTCTCCTACAATGAGCAGTTCTTC,CSVTGGFSYNEQFF
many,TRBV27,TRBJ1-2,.,TGTGCCAGCAGTAGTCGGGGAGACTATGGCTACACCTTC,CASSSRGDYGYTF
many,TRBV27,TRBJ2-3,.,TGTGCCAGCAGCCGGTTGGCGGCAGATACGCAGTATTTT,CASSRLAADTQYF
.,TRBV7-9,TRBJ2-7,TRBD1,TGTGCCAGCACCTCGGACAGGACCCGCTACGAGCAGTACTTC,CASTSDRTRYEQYF
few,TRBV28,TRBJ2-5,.,TGTGCCAGCAGTACCTCCCGAGGATCCCAAGAGACCCAGTACTTC,CASSTSRGSQETQYF
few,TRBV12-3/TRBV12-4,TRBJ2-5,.,TGTGCCAGCAAAGGAGGCGGCGGCCAAGAGACCCAGTACTTC,CASKGGGGQETQYF
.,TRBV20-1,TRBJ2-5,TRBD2,TGCAGTGCCCTAATGGGAGGGGAAGAGACCCAGTACTTC,CSALMGGEETQYF
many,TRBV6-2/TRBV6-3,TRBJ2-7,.,TGTGCCAGCAGTTACTCGAGTACCGGACTTACCTACGAGCAGTACTTC,CASSYSSTGLTYEQYF
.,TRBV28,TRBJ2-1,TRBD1,TGTGCCAGCAGTAAGGGACAGCTTTACAATGAGCAGTTCTTC,CASSKGQLYNEQFF
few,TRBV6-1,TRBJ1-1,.,TGTGCCAGCAGCACTCCTAGCTCGGGACCGATCACTGAAGCTTTCTTT,CASSTPSSGPITEAFF
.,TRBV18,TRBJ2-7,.,TGTGCCAGCTCACTGGACACGGAGCAGTACTTC,CASSLDTEQYF
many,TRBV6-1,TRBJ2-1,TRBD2,TGTGCCAGCAGCCGACTAGCGGGGGTATACAATGAGCAGTTCTTC,CASSRLAGVYNEQFF
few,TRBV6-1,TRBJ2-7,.,TGTGCCAGCAGCGGAGGACCCAGCTATTCCTACGAGCAGTACTTC,CASSGGPSYSYEQYF
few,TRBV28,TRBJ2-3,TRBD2,TGTGCCAGCAGCACTAGCGGGGGGACAGATACGCAGTATTTT,CASSTSGGTDTQYF
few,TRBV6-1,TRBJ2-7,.,TGTGCCAGCAGTGAAGGTGCAGCACCACCTTTCCAGCAGTACTTC,CASSEGAAPPFQQYF
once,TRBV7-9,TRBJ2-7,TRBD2,TGTGCCAGCAGCTTAGGTGCTAGCGGGATAGGCGAGCAGTACTTC,CASSLGASGIGEQYF
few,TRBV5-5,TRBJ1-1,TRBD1,TGTGCCAGCAGCTTGGCCACGACAGGGGAAGCTTTCTTT,CASSLATTGEAFF
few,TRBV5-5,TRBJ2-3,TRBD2,TGTGCCAGCAGCCCCCTAGCGGAAGCCTACACAGATACGCAGTATTTT,CASSPLAEAYTDTQYF
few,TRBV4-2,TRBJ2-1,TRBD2,TGTGCCAGCAGCCCTAGCGGGGGCGGGATAGGGCAGTTCTTC,CASSPSGGGIGQFF
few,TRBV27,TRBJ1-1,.,TGTGCCAGCAGTAAACCCGGGGGGCTACCTGAAGCTTTCTTT,CASSKPGGLPEAFF
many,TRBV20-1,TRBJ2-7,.,TGCAGTGCTACACAAGGGTCGGGATCCCACGAGCAGTACTTC,CSATQGSGSHEQYF
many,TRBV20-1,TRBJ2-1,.,TGCAGTGCCGACCAACGGAATGTGGAGCAGTTCTTC,CSADQRNVEQFF
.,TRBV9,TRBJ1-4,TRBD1,TGTGCCAGCAGCTCCCAGGGAGGGGGCCCTAATGAAAAACTGTTTTTT,CASSSQGGGPNEKLFF
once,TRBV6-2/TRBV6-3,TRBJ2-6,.,TGTGCCAGCAGTTACCAGGCTGAAGGGGCCAACGTCCTGACTTTC,CASSYQAEGANVLTF
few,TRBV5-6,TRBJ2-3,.,TGTGCCAGCAGCTTGGTCCAGCATAATACGCAGTATTTT,CASSLVQHNTQYF
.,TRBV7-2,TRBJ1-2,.,TGTGCCAGCAGCTTAAACAGGGTTAACTATGGCTACACCTTC,CASSLNRVNYGYTF
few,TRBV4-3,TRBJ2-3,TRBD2,TGCGCCAGCAAACAGCGGGGGGGCGGAGATACGCAGTATTTT,CASKQRGGGDTQYF
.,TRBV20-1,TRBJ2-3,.,TGCAGTGCTTATGGACTGGACTCGGGGACAGATACGCAGTATTTT,CSAYGLDSGTDTQYF
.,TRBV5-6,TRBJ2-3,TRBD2,TGTGCCAGCAGCTCCTTCACTAGCGCATACACAGATACGCAGTATTTT,CASSSFTSAYTDTQYF
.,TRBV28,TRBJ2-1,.,TGTGCCAGCAGACACGACAGATACAATGAGCAGTTCTTC,CASRHDRYNEQFF
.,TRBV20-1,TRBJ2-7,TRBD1,TGCAGTGCCAACAGCGGGACAGGGTCCTCCTACGAGCAGTACTTC,CSANSGTGSSYEQYF
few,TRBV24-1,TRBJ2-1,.,TGTGCCACCATCTCCGAGCAGTTCTTC,CATISEQFF
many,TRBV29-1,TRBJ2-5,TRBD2,TGCAGCGGAGGGACTAGCGGTACGCAAGAGACCCAGTACTTC,CSGGTSGTQETQYF
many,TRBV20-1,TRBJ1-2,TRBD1,TGCAGTGCTAGAGGGGCAGGGGGCGGGTATGGCTACACCTTC,CSARGAGGGYGYTF
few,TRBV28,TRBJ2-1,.,TGTGCCAGCAGTTTTCAGGGGCAGCACGACAATGAGCAGTTCTTC,CASSFQGQHDNEQFF